The present T cell receptor (beta chain) was sequenced within a study of blood T cell repertoires in COVID-19. Enrolled during active infection, Seattle patients were then followed longitudinally. In the source study's methods: Amplification from reference gene primers served as the basis for estimated nucleated cell counts. Libraries were prepared by immunoSEQ multiplex PCR; TCRdb keeps only in-frame clonotypes and omits some of them. D and trimming were read from the DNA, whereas the V and J calls and clone size are those reported in that table. The table includes roughly 220,000 clones, around 83% detected once. The clonotype comes from a woman of 80 years or more with COVID-19, enrolled during active disease. The sample was peripheral blood.

CDR3 sequence reads: CASSQDGQQEAFF. The CDR3 DNA reads as TGTGCCAGCAGCCAAGATGGGCAGCAGGAAGCTTTCTTT. The chain has TRBV4-2 and TRBJ1-1, with D hard to call. The CDR3 covers 13 residues. Trimming pared 0 bases from V and 8 bases from J, leaving 10 bases between. Germline lookup yields CDR1 LGHNA and CDR2 YNFKEQ.